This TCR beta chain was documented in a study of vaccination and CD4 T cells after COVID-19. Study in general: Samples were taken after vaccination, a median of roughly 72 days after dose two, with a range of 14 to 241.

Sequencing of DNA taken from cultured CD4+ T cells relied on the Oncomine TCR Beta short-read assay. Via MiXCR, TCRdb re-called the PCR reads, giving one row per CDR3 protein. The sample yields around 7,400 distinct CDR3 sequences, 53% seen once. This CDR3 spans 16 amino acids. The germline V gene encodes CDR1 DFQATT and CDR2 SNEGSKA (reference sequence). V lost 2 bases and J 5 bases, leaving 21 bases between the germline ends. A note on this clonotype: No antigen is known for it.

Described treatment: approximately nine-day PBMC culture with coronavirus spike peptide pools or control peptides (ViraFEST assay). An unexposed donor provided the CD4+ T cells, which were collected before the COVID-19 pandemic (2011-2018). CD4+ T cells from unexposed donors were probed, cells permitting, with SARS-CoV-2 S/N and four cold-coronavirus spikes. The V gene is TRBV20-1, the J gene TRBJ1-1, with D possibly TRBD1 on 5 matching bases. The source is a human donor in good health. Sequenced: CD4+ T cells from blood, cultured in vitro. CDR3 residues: CSARQPGWVGGTEAFF. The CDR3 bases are TGCAGTGCTAGACAGCCGGGATGGGTTGGGGGGACTGAAGCTTTCTTT.